The rows below give T cell receptor beta chains drawn from one sample of a study of early T cells in non-severe SARS-CoV-2 infection. TCRdb processed the 5' RACE reads anew with MiXCR; each CDR3 protein has one entry. This sample yields tens of thousands of distinct CDR3 sequences, of which about 13% are seen a single time; more than 1.2% belongs to the top ten. The sample was whole blood. The receptors were gathered from an adult who was a healthcare worker with PCR-confirmed SARS-CoV-2 infection or an uninfected control (not recorded which). The CDR3 runs from the conserved cysteine through the conserved F or W. Each record gives: J gene, D gene, clone size, V gene, CDR3 protein, CDR3 DNA. D genes are given only for firm matches. Expanded clones get a size class; other rows say once, few or many, or leave the size out.

J: TRBJ2-1
D: NA
size: many
V: TRBV5-1
CDR3: CASSFRGAQFF
DNA: TGCGCCAGCAGCTTCAGGGGAGCGCAGTTCTTC

J: TRBJ2-5
D: TRBD1
size: few
V: TRBV27
CDR3: CASTPAGTAQETQYF
DNA: TGTGCCAGCACACCTGCCGGGACAGCCCAAGAGACCCAGTACTTC

J: TRBJ2-6
D: NA
size: many
V: TRBV19
CDR3: CASSSPGTRANVLTF
DNA: TGTGCCAGTAGTTCTCCAGGGACTCGGGCCAACGTCCTGACTTTC

J: TRBJ2-2
D: TRBD2
size: many
V: TRBV6-5
CDR3: CATRGANTGELFF
DNA: TGTGCCACGCGGGGGGCGAACACCGGGGAGCTGTTTTTT

J: TRBJ1-1
D: TRBD1
size: many
V: TRBV5-1
CDR3: CASSLMGQGGTEAFF
DNA: TGCGCCAGCAGCTTGATGGGACAGGGGGGCACTGAAGCTTTCTTT

J: TRBJ2-1
D: TRBD1
size: NA
V: TRBV6-2/TRBV6-3
CDR3: CASSPIGTGAKNEQFF
DNA: TGTGCCAGCAGCCCTATCGGGACAGGGGCTAAAAATGAGCAGTTCTTC

J: TRBJ1-4
D: NA
size: many
V: TRBV11-2
CDR3: CASSLDPVWGPNEKLFF
DNA: TGTGCCAGCAGCTTAGATCCCGTCTGGGGTCCTAATGAAAAACTGTTTTTT

J: TRBJ2-7
D: NA
size: few
V: TRBV29-1
CDR3: CSALGGLNAYEQYF
DNA: TGCAGCGCGCTAGGGGGACTTAACGCCTACGAGCAGTACTTC

J: TRBJ1-5
D: TRBD1
size: NA
V: TRBV19
CDR3: CASSIATGDNQPQHF
DNA: TGTGCCAGTAGTATTGCAACAGGGGACAATCAGCCCCAGCATTTT

J: TRBJ2-7
D: TRBD1
size: NA
V: TRBV18
CDR3: CASSPPGQNSYEQYF
DNA: TGTGCCAGCTCACCACCGGGACAGAACTCCTACGAGCAGTACTTC